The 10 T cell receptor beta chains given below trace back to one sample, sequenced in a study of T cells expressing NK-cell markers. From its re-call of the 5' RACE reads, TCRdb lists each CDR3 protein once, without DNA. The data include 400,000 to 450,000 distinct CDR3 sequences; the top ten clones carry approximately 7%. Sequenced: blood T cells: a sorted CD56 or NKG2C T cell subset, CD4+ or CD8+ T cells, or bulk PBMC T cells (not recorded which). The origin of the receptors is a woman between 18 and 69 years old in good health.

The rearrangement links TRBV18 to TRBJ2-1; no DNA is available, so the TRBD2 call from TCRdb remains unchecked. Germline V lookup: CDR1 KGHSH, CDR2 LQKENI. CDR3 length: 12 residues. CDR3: CASRDLPNEQFF. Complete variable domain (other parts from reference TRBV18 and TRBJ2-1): NAGVMQNPRHLVRRRGQEARLRCSPMKGHSHVYWYRQLPEEGLKFMVYLQKENIIDESGMPKERFSAEFPKEGPSILRIQQVVRGDSAAYFCASRDLPNEQFFGPGTRLTVL.

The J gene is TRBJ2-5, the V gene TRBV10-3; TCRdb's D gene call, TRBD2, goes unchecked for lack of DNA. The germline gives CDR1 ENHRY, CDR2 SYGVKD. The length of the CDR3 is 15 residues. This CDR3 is CAISGEGGVQETQYF.

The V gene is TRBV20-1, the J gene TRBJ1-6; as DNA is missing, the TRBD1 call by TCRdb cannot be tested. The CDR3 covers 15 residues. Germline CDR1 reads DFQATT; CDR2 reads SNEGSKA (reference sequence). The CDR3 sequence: CSAREGAGGSSPLHF.

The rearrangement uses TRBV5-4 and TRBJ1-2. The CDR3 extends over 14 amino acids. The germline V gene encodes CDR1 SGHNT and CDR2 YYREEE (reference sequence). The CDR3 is CASRAGFFDSGYTF.

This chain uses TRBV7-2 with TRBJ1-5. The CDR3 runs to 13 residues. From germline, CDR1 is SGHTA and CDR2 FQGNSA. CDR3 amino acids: CASSLAFNQPQHF.

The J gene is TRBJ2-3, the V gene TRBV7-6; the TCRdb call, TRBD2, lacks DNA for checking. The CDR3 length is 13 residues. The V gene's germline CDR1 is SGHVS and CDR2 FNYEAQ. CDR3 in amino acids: CASSKGLAGVIVF. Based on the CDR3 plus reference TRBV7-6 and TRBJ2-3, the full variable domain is GAGVSQSPRYKVTKRGQDVALRCDPISGHVSLYWYRQALGQGPEFLTYFNYEAQQDKSGLPNDRFSAERPEGSISTLTIQRTEQRDSAMYRCASSKGLAGVIVFGPGTRLTVL.

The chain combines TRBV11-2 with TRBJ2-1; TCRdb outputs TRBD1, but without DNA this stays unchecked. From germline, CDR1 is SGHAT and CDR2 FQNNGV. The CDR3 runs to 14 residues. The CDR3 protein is CASSSTGTYNEQFF.

This chain's CDR3 is CASSEPAGGPGEQFF. The chain couples TRBV9 to TRBJ2-1; TCRdb calls TRBD2, which cannot be checked without DNA. CDR1 is SGDLS, CDR2 YYNGEE, per germline. The CDR3 is 15 amino acids.

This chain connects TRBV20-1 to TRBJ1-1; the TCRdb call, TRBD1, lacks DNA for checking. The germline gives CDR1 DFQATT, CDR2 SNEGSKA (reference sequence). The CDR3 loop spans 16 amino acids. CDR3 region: CSAREGVPNRVPEAFF.

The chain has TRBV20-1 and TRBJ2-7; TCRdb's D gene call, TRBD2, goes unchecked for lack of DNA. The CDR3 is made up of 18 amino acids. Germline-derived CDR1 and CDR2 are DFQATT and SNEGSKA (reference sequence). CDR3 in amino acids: CSARDFIASRGRNYEQYF.